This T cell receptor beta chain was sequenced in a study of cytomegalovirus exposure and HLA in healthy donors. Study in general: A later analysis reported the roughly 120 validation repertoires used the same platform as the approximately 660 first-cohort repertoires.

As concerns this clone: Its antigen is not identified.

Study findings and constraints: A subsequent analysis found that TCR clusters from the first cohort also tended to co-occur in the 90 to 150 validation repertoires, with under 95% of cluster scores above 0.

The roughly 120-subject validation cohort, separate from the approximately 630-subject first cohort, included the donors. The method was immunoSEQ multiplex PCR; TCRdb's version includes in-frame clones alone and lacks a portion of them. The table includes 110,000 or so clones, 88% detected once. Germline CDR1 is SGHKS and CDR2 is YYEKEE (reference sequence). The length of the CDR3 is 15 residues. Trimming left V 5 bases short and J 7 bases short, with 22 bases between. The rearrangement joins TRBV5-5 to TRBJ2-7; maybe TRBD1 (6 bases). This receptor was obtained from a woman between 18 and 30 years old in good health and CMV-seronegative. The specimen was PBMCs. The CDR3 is CASSTTGPTDGEQYF. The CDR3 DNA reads TGTGCCAGCAGTACTACAGGGCCTACCGACGGGGAGCAGTACTTC.